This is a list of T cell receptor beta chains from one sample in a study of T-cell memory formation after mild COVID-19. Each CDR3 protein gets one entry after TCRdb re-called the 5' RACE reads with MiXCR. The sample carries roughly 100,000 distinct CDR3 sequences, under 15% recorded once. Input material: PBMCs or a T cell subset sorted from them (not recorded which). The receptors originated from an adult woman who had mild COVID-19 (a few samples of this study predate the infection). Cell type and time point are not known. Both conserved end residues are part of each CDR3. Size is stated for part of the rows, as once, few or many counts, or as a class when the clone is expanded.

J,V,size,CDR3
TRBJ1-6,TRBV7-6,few,CASSLSPGGASYNSPLHF
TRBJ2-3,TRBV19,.,CASSIRDRGSDTQYF
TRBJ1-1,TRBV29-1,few,CSVEDGGTEAFF
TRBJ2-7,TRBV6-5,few,CASSSGTGDNEQYF
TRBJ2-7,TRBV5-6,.,CASSGLYENAYEQYF
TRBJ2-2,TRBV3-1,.,CASSQEVLGRDRGTGELFF
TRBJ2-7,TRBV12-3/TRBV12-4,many,CASSLRLIYYEQYF
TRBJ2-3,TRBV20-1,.,CSAAYLDKPTDTQYF
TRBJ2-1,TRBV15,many,CATSRDTDSYNEQFF
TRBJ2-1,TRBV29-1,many,CSPYGLAGGNEQFF
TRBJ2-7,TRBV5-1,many,CASSSTGGQGGEQYF
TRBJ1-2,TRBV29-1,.,CSVPGGYGYTF
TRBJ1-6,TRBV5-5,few,CASSPLFSDNSPLHF
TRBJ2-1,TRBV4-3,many,CASSQDRWREGHGDEQFF
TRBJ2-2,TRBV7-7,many,CASSPDWTSGNTGELFF
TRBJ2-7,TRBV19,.,CASSIGGISYEQYF